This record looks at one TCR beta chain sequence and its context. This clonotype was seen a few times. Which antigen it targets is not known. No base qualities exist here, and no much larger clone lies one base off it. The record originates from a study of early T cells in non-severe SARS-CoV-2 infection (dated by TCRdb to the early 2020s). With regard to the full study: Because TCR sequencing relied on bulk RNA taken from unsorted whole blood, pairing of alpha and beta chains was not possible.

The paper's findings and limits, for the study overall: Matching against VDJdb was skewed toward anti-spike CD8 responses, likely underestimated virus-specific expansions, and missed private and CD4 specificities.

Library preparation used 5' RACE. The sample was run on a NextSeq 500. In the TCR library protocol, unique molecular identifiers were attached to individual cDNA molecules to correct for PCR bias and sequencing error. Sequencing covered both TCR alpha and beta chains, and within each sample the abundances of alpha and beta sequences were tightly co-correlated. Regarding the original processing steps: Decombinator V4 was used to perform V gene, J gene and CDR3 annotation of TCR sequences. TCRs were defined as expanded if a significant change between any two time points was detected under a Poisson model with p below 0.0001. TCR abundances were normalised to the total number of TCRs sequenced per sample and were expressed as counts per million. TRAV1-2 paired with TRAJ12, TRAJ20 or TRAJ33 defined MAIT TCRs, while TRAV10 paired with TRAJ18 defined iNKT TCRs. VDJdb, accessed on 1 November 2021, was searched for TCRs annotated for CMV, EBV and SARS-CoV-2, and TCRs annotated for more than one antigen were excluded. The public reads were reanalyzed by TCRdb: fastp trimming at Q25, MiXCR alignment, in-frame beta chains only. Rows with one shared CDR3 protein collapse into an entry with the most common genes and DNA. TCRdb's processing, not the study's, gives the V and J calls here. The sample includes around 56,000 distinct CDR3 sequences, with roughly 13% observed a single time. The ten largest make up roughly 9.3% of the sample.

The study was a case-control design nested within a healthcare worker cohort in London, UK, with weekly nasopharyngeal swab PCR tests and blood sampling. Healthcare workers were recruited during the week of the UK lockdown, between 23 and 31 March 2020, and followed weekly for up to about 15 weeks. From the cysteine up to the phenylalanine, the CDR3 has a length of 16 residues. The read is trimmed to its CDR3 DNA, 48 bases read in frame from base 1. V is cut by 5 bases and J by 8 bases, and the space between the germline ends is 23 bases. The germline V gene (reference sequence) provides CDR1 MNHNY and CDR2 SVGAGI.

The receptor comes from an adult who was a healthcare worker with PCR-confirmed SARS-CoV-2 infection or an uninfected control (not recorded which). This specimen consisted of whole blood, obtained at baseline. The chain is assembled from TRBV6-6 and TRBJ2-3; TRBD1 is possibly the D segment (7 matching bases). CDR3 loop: CASSRQGLNPGGTQYF. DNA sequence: TGTGCCAGCAGTAGACAGGGACTGAACCCTGGAGGTACGCAGTATTTT.